Listed below are T cell receptor beta chains from one sample, sequenced in a study of T cell repertoires in cytomegalovirus infection. TCRdb independently ran MiXCR on the reads; one entry per CDR3 protein. The data show some 800,000 distinct CDR3 sequences, 25% to 35% seen once. Antigen specificity for these receptors is unknown. Source: cultured CD8+ T cells from PBMCs, taken from culture after CMV antigen stimulation. The receptors stem from a human donor in good health (CMV status not recorded). Some clones in this sample may be carry-over from other donors' samples. Both conserved end residues are part of each CDR3. Fields, in order: clone size, J gene, D gene, V gene, CDR3 protein, CDR3 DNA. The D gene is left open where the match is weak. Clone size is shown for a subset of rows, as once, few, many or a class of expanded clone.

>few|TRBJ1-2|-|TRBV5-6
CASSLRGGRGGYTF
TGTGCCAGCAGCTTGAGGGGCGGACGGGGAGGCTACACCTTC
>-|TRBJ2-7|-|TRBV29-1
CSVEDGGKDEQYF
TGCAGCGTTGAAGATGGCGGAAAGGACGAGCAGTACTTC
>once|TRBJ2-7|-|TRBV6-6
CASSDGGGGAREQYF
TGTGCCAGCAGTGATGGGGGTGGGGGGGCGAGGGAGCAGTACTTC
>few|TRBJ2-2|-|TRBV24-1
CATSAGTANTGELFF
TGTGCCACCAGTGCAGGGACGGCGAACACCGGGGAGCTGTTTTTT
>-|TRBJ2-1|-|TRBV5-6
CASSFIRQGNNEQFF
TGTGCCAGCAGCTTCATCCGCCAGGGGAACAATGAGCAGTTCTTC
>few|TRBJ2-1|-|TRBV11-2
CASSYVGGYNEQFF
TGTGCCAGCAGCTACGTTGGAGGGTACAATGAGCAGTTCTTC
>few|TRBJ2-5|TRBD1|TRBV20-1
CSARDLLGQGAPGETQYF
TGCAGTGCTAGAGATCTTCTGGGACAGGGGGCGCCGGGAGAGACCCAGTACTTC
>-|TRBJ1-4|-|TRBV19
CASLQRWDEKLFF
TGTGCCAGCCTACAGCGCTGGGATGAAAAACTGTTTTTT
>-|TRBJ1-4|-|TRBV27
CASSLSTGVKTNEKLFF
TGTGCCAGCAGTTTATCAACGGGGGTAAAAACTAATGAAAAACTGTTTTTT
>-|TRBJ1-6|-|TRBV7-9
CASTPGHGGAGSPLHF
TGTGCCAGCACACCTGGGCATGGGGGCGCGGGATCACCCCTCCACTTT
>-|TRBJ1-2|-|TRBV5-4
CASSPIGQLNYGYTF
TGTGCCAGCAGCCCTATCGGCCAGCTCAACTATGGCTACACCTTC
>-|TRBJ2-1|TRBD2|TRBV5-4
CASSFSSGGGTYNEQFF
TGTGCCAGCAGCTTCTCGAGCGGGGGGGGCACCTACAATGAGCAGTTCTTC
>-|TRBJ2-1|-|TRBV27
CASSLEGTGYDEQFF
TGTGCCAGCAGTTTAGAGGGGACCGGATACGATGAGCAGTTCTTC
>-|TRBJ2-3|-|TRBV19
CASSTPLAGRTDTQYF
TGTGCCAGTAGTACACCCTTGGCAGGGCGGACAGATACGCAGTATTTT
>few|TRBJ2-5|TRBD2|TRBV10-2
CASSESLAGGSSKETQYF
TGCGCCAGCAGTGAGTCGCTAGCGGGGGGCTCCTCGAAAGAGACCCAGTACTTC
>few|TRBJ1-1|-|TRBV19
CASSTLTISDSQNTEAFF
TGTGCCAGTAGTACCCTGACGATCTCGGACAGCCAGAACACTGAAGCTTTCTTT
>-|TRBJ2-5|-|TRBV7-9
CASTSPGETQYF
TGTGCCAGCACCTCCCCTGGAGAGACCCAGTACTTC
>few|TRBJ1-2|TRBD1|TRBV19
CASSIQGAYYGYTF
TGTGCCAGTAGTATCCAGGGGGCTTACTATGGCTACACCTTC
>-|TRBJ1-4|-|TRBV7-9
CASGVPREEKLFF
TGTGCCAGCGGGGTCCCTCGAGAGGAAAAACTGTTTTTT
>few|TRBJ1-1|TRBD1|TRBV20-1
CSATTGLATEAFF
TGCAGTGCCACGACAGGGCTTGCCACTGAAGCTTTCTTT
>-|TRBJ2-1|TRBD2|TRBV6-1
CASSFQRGSYNEQFF
TGTGCCAGCAGTTTCCAGCGGGGCTCCTACAATGAGCAGTTCTTC
>many|TRBJ1-1|-|TRBV9
CASSVATGMGTEAFF
TGTGCCAGCAGCGTAGCCACGGGGATGGGCACTGAAGCTTTCTTT
>-|TRBJ1-2|-|TRBV20-1
CSARGRVDRVHYGYTF
TGCAGTGCTAGGGGCAGGGTTGATAGGGTTCACTATGGCTACACCTTC
>-|TRBJ2-1|-|TRBV7-2
CASSLMGRREQFF
TGTGCCAGCAGCCTTATGGGGCGTAGGGAGCAGTTCTTC
>-|TRBJ1-1|-|TRBV20-1
CSARDTEAFF
TGCAGTGCTAGGGACACTGAAGCTTTCTTT
>few|TRBJ2-7|-|TRBV12-3/TRBV12-4
CASRSFPPEEQYF
TGTGCCAGCAGGTCCTTCCCCCCTGAGGAGCAGTACTTC
>-|TRBJ2-5|-|TRBV7-3
CASSLRGWGQETQYF
TGTGCCAGCAGCTTACGGGGGTGGGGGCAAGAGACCCAGTACTTC
>-|TRBJ1-6|-|TRBV12-3/TRBV12-4
CASRTEGTPLHF
TGTGCCAGCAGGACTGAGGGGACACCCCTCCACTTT
>-|TRBJ2-5|TRBD2|TRBV5-4
CASSPPSRTSGEIRKETQYF
TGTGCCAGCAGCCCCCCCTCAAGGACTAGCGGGGAGATACGAAAAGAGACCCAGTACTTC
>few|TRBJ1-2|-|TRBV7-9
CASSHLTGNFYGYTF
TGTGCCAGCAGCCACCTAACAGGGAACTTCTATGGCTACACCTTC
>few|TRBJ2-6|-|TRBV7-9
CASSLPPSQMRANVLTF
TGTGCCAGCAGCTTACCACCCTCCCAGATGAGGGCCAACGTCCTGACTTTC
>many|TRBJ2-1|TRBD1|TRBV12-3/TRBV12-4
CASSPTGAYNEQFF
TGTGCCAGCAGCCCGACAGGGGCCTACAATGAGCAGTTCTTC
>-|TRBJ2-1|-|TRBV27
CASSKGRGEQFF
TGTGCCAGCAGTAAGGGTAGGGGTGAGCAGTTCTTC
>-|TRBJ1-1|-|TRBV5-1
CASRRETEAFF
TGCGCCAGCAGAAGGGAGACTGAAGCTTTCTTT
>-|TRBJ2-5|-|TRBV28
CASSLTEYQETQYF
TGTGCCAGCAGTTTGACAGAGTACCAAGAGACCCAGTACTTC
>many|TRBJ2-1|-|TRBV7-8
CASSLGLPPYNEQFF
TGTGCCAGCAGCTTAGGACTACCACCATACAATGAGCAGTTCTTC
>-|TRBJ1-1|-|TRBV7-2
CASSSLIRGLNTEAFF
TGTGCCAGCAGCTCCCTTATTCGGGGCTTGAACACTGAAGCTTTCTTT
>few|TRBJ2-5|-|TRBV27
CASSFWPAQETQYF
TGTGCCAGCAGTTTTTGGCCCGCGCAAGAGACCCAGTACTTC
>once|TRBJ1-4|-|TRBV27
CASSLWQPLLGEKLFF
TGTGCCAGCAGTTTATGGCAGCCCCTCTTAGGGGAAAAACTGTTTTTT
>-|TRBJ2-4|-|TRBV15
CATRGLGNIQYF
TGTGCCACCAGGGGGCTAGGAAACATTCAGTACTTC
>few|TRBJ2-3|-|TRBV27
CASSLSLASSTDTQYF
TGTGCCAGCAGTTTATCCCTAGCGTCAAGCACAGATACGCAGTATTTT
>-|TRBJ2-7|-|TRBV12-5
CASGLDPGGLREQYF
TGTGCTAGTGGTTTGGACCCTGGGGGCCTTAGAGAGCAGTACTTC
>few|TRBJ2-1|TRBD2|TRBV19
CASSTLGLAGNPPSSYNEQFF
TGTGCCAGTAGTACTCTCGGACTAGCGGGGAACCCACCAAGCTCCTACAATGAGCAGTTCTTC
>-|TRBJ1-5|TRBD1|TRBV7-4
CASSFRTGGADQPQHF
TGTGCCAGCAGCTTTCGGACAGGGGGCGCGGATCAGCCCCAGCATTTT
>many|TRBJ2-7|TRBD1|TRBV7-8
CASSPGQGVRYEQYF
TGTGCCAGCAGCCCCGGACAGGGTGTGAGGTACGAGCAGTACTTC
>-|TRBJ2-1|TRBD1|TRBV27
CASSFLGQDHNEQFF
TGTGCCAGCAGTTTCCTAGGACAGGACCACAATGAGCAGTTCTTC
>few|TRBJ1-1|-|TRBV7-3
CASRKTGPNTEAFF
TGTGCCAGCAGGAAAACAGGGCCGAACACTGAAGCTTTCTTT
>few|TRBJ2-2|-|TRBV6-5
CASSFWRFGGTGELFF
TGTGCCAGCAGTTTTTGGCGTTTCGGGGGCACCGGGGAGCTGTTTTTT
>once|TRBJ1-4|-|TRBV7-6
CASSFPDRLTEKLFF
TGTGCCAGCAGCTTTCCAGACAGGTTGACCGAAAAACTGTTTTTT
>few|TRBJ2-1|-|TRBV7-2
CASSSWTQTVYNEQFF
TGTGCCAGCAGCTCTTGGACCCAAACAGTCTACAATGAGCAGTTCTTC
>few|TRBJ2-2|TRBD1|TRBV10-3
CAIKTGGTGELFF
TGTGCCATAAAGACAGGGGGTACCGGGGAGCTGTTTTTT
>-|TRBJ2-1|TRBD1|TRBV11-3
CASSPRDSPYNEQFF
TGTGCCAGCAGCCCTCGGGACAGCCCTTACAATGAGCAGTTCTTC
>-|TRBJ2-7|-|TRBV5-1
CASSPGTNEQYF
TGCGCCAGCAGCCCAGGGACAAACGAGCAGTACTTC
>few|TRBJ2-7|-|TRBV5-1
CASSLSYPYEQYF
TGCGCCAGCAGCTTGTCCTACCCCTACGAGCAGTACTTC
>-|TRBJ2-7|-|TRBV12-3/TRBV12-4
CASSFGGRGYEQYF
TGTGCCAGCAGTTTCGGGGGAAGGGGGTACGAGCAGTACTTC
>-|TRBJ2-1|-|TRBV12-3/TRBV12-4
CATRPPGEDEQFF
TGTGCCACTAGACCCCCGGGGGAGGATGAGCAGTTCTTC
>few|TRBJ2-1|TRBD2|TRBV19
CASSISLAGGSYNEQFF
TGTGCCAGTAGTATTTCACTAGCGGGGGGGTCTTACAATGAGCAGTTCTTC